This T cell receptor (beta chain) was sequenced for a study of beta chain features in type 1 diabetes. Concerning this clone: Its antigen is as yet unknown.

The whole isolated RNA underwent reverse transcription, so sequencing captured expressed TCRB transcripts. Approximately 3.7 million reads per sample on average were obtained from naive, central memory and regulatory T cell samples. Assay: immunoSEQ multiplex PCR; the TCRdb copy retains only in-frame clones and omits some. Of about 620,000 clones in the sample, less than 20% are singletons; the top ten hold more than 0.08%. Study results and limitations: A closer apparent resemblance between naive, central memory and Treg TCRB repertoires was seen in patients than in healthy donors. Whether TCRB rearrangement is influenced by HLA type went unresolved here.

V lost 2 bases and J lost 7, with 15 bases in between. The CDR3 is 14 residues long. Germline V gives CDR1 SQVTM, CDR2 ANQGSEA. Based on CD45RO/CCR7/CD25/CD127/CD95/CD27, CD4+ regulatory, stem cell-like memory, naive and central memory cells were sorted. This sequence joins TRBV29-1 and TRBJ1-5; D gene ambiguous. Sequenced material: naive CD4+ T cells from blood. This TCR was recovered from a young man in good health. The CDR3 is CSVEIGGGEQPQHF. CDR3 bases: TGCAGCGTTGAAATCGGAGGAGGAGAGCAGCCCCAGCATTTT.